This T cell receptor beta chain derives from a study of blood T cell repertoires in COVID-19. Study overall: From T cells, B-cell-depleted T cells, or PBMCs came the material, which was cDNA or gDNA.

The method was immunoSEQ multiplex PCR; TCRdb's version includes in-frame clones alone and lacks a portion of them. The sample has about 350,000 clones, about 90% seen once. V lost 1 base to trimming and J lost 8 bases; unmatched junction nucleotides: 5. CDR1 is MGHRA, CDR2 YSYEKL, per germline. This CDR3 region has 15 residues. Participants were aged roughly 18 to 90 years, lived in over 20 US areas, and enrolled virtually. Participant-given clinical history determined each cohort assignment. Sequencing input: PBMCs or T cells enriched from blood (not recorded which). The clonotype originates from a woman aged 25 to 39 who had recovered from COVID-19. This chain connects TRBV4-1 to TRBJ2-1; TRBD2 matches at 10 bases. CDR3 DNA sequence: TGCGCCAGCAGCCAAGGAGCGGGAGGGCAGGATGAGCAGTTCTTC. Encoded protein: CASSQGAGGQDEQFF.